The 32 T cell receptor beta chains given below trace back to one sample, sequenced in a study of beta chain features in type 1 diabetes. The whole isolated RNA underwent reverse transcription, so sequencing captured expressed TCRB transcripts. TCRdb's table, derived via immunoSEQ multiplex PCR, lists solely in-frame clones and lacks some. The table lists approximately 40,000 clones, approximately 49% of them singletons. Input material: stem cell memory CD4+ T cells from blood. These receptors were obtained from a woman aged 25-40 years in good health.

The table lists this clone with a few counts. The chain employs TRBV2 and TRBJ2-5, with D unresolved. Germline-derived CDR1 and CDR2 are SNHLY and FYNNEI. The V and J ends lost 6 bases and 2 bases respectively, with 10 bases between them. The CDR3 is 13 residues long. The CDR3 protein is CASRLTRQETQYF. The CDR3 DNA reads TGTGCCAGCAGATTGACACGTCAAGAGACCCAGTACTTC.

This clone was counted between two and nine times. The chain is built from TRBV19 and TRBJ2-7; the match to TRBD2 covers 7 bases. The V gene end was trimmed by 4 bases and the J gene end by 9 bases; junction bases not matched to a gene: 15. Germline V gives CDR1 LNHDA, CDR2 SQIVND (reference sequence). The length of the CDR3 is 15 residues. The CDR3 DNA follows: TGTGCCAGTAGTACTGGACTAGAAGCGATCCGTCGGCAGTACTTC. It yields the protein CASSTGLEAIRRQYF.

The chain joins TRBV27 to TRBJ2-7; 8 bases match TRBD1. The V gene end was trimmed by 6 bases and the J gene end by 6 bases; junction bases not matched to a gene: 13. In germline, CDR1 is MNHEY, CDR2 SMNVEV (reference sequence). CDR3 length: 15 residues. In nucleotides, the CDR3 is TGTGCCAGCAGGTCGACTGACAGGGGATTAAGCGAGCAGTACTTC. Encoded protein: CASRSTDRGLSEQYF.

The sample holds one count of this clone. V and J are TRBV7-2 and TRBJ2-5, with D perhaps TRBD2 (5 bases). Germline V gives CDR1 SGHTA, CDR2 FQGNSA. This CDR3 comprises 14 residues. V dropped 1 base and J dropped 3 bases, with 9 bases sitting between them. The CDR3 DNA is TGTGCCAGCAGCTTAGAGGTGCGGGAAGAGACCCAGTACTTC. It yields the protein CASSLEVREETQYF. The full variable domain, in which reference TRBV7-2 and TRBJ2-5 provide the parts outside the CDR3, is GAGVSQSPSNKVTEKGKDVELRCDPISGHTALYWYRQSLGQGLEFLIYFQGNSAPDKSGLPSDRFSAERTGGSVSTLTIQRTQQEDSAVYLCASSLEVREETQYFGPGTRLLVL.

The chain joins TRBV18 to TRBJ2-7, with a weak D call TRBD2 (6 bases). Trimming removed 6 bases from V and 2 bases from J, with 14 bases in between. CDR1 and CDR2 (germline): KGHSH, LQKENI. The CDR3 is made up of 14 amino acids. CDR3 sequence reads: CASSPSGRAYEQYF. DNA of the CDR3: TGTGCCAGCTCCCCTTCCGGGAGAGCCTACGAGCAGTACTTC.

V and J are TRBV7-2 and TRBJ1-1; no clear D gene. Trimming shortened V by 5 bases and J by 5 bases, and 18 bases separated the two germline ends. CDR1 is SGHTA and CDR2 is FQGNSA in the germline V gene. This CDR3 is built from 15 residues. Here the CDR3 reads CASSPPGSGRTEAFF. The CDR3 bases are TGTGCCAGCAGCCCCCCGGGCAGCGGAAGAACTGAAGCTTTCTTT.

V is TRBV14 and J is TRBJ2-7; 8 nucleotides align to TRBD1. From germline, CDR1 is SGHDN and CDR2 FVKESK. The CDR3 is made up of 14 amino acids. Unmatched junction bases numbered 7, after V lost 4 bases and J lost 5 bases. This CDR3 reads CASSLLGQGHEQYF. CDR3 nucleotides: TGTGCCAGCAGCCTTTTAGGACAGGGCCACGAGCAGTACTTC. Full variable domain (missing parts from reference TRBV14 and TRBJ2-7): EAGVTQFPSHSVIEKGQTVTLRCDPISGHDNLYWYRRVMGKEIKFLLHFVKESKQDESGMPNNRFLAERTGGTYSTLKVQPAELEDSGVYFCASSLLGQGHEQYFGPGTRLTVT.

This clone was detected a few times. This chain connects TRBV10-3 to TRBJ1-1; 9 bases fit TRBD1. The germline V gene has CDR1 ENHRY and CDR2 SYGVKD. This CDR3 contains 13 residues. V shed 7 bases, J shed 11 bases, and the junction held 11 bases outside the gene matches. The CDR3 DNA reads as TGTGCCATCACTAGAGGGACAGGGTCGTACGCTTTCTTT. Protein: CAITRGTGSYAFF.

This clone was counted a few times. The chain uses TRBV6-5 and TRBJ2-1; D gene uncertain. From germline, CDR1 is MNHEY and CDR2 SVGAGI. The CDR3 length is 15 residues. With 3 bases removed from V and 7 bases from J, the gap between germline ends came to 16 bases. CDR3 residues: CASSYTASYVNEQFF. The CDR3 DNA is TGTGCCAGCAGTTATACCGCTAGTTACGTGAATGAGCAGTTCTTC.

This chain links TRBV6-1 with TRBJ2-5; 9 nucleotides agree with TRBD1. With the DNA end fitting TRBJ2-7 better, the J assignment may be wrong. CDR3 length: 13 residues. Germline V gene lookup returns CDR1 MNHNS and CDR2 SASEGT. The chain's CDR3 is CASRDRGGREQYF. The CDR3 DNA reads as TGTGCCAGCAGAGACAGGGGGGGTCGCGAGCAGTACTTC.

The chain links TRBV5-1 to TRBJ2-7; TRBD1 aligns across 9 bases. This CDR3 is 18 amino acids long. Germline V gives CDR1 SGHRS, CDR2 YFSETQ. V was clipped by 4 bases and J by 3 bases; unmatched bases: 17. This chain's CDR3 is CASSRQERTGQGIYEQYF. CDR3 bases: TGCGCCAGCAGCAGACAAGAACGGACCGGACAGGGGATCTACGAGCAGTACTTC.

A note on this clone: It is likely a read error, because the conserved phenylalanine at the end of the CDR3 is missing. The J gene is TRBJ1-2, the V gene TRBV15, with D perhaps matching TRBD1 (5 bases). The germline gives CDR1 LNHNV, CDR2 YYDKDF (reference sequence). CDR3 length equals 16 residues. Trimming left V 0 bases short and J 4 bases short, with 15 bases between. CDR3 nucleotides: TGTGCCACCAGCAGAGATGTTACTGGGGGAGGCTATGGCTACACCCTC. Amino acid sequence: CATSRDVTGGGYGYTL.

The table lists this clone with a few counts. The chain is built from TRBV28 and TRBJ2-3; D is ambiguous. The CDR3 runs to 14 residues. The V gene lost 11 bases and the J gene lost 2 bases, with 17 bases spanning the gap. Germline CDR1 and CDR2: MDHEN and SYDVKM. The CDR3 DNA is TGTGCCGCGAGCAATGCACCAAACACAGATACGCAGTATTTT. It codes for CAASNAPNTDTQYF.

This clone was seen a handful of times. The chain carries TRBV11-2 and TRBJ2-3; D not resolved. The length of the CDR3 is 12 residues. The V end was cut by 4 bases, the J end by 7 bases, with 9 bases between. Germline lookup yields CDR1 SGHAT and CDR2 FQNNGV. The CDR3 coding sequence is TGTGCCAGCAGCTCGAACTCCAATACGCAGTATTTT. Protein product: CASSSNSNTQYF.

This chain links TRBV2 with TRBJ1-1; 8 nucleotides agree with TRBD1. The CDR3 sequence is 14 residues long. Losses at the gene ends were 4 bases for V and 3 bases for J; bases not matched to a gene: 4. CDR1 SNHLY and CDR2 FYNNEI come from the germline V gene. The CDR3 bases are TGTGCCAGCAGTGCTAGGACAGGGCACACTGAAGCTTTCTTT. Its translation is CASSARTGHTEAFF. The full variable domain, in which reference TRBV2 and TRBJ1-1 provide the parts outside the CDR3, is EPEVTQTPSHQVTQMGQEVILRCVPISNHLYFYWYRQILGQKVEFLVSFYNNEISEKSEIFDDQFSVERPDGSNFTLKIRSTKLEDSAMYFCASSARTGHTEAFFGQGTRLTVV.

This chain uses TRBV19 with TRBJ2-2; TRBD2 might be the D (5 bases). V was cut by 7 bases and J by 7 bases, with 25 bases left in between. The germline gives CDR1 LNHDA, CDR2 SQIVND (reference sequence). The CDR3 extends over 17 amino acids. For the CDR3, the DNA is TGTGCCAGTATGGGGAGCCTCGTAGCCATATACGGCGGGGAGCTGTTTTTT. It is translated as CASMGSLVAIYGGELFF.

V is TRBV27 and J is TRBJ1-5; 8 bases line up with TRBD1. V gave up 2 bases and J gave up 6 bases; unmatched junction bases: 9. The CDR3 sequence is 16 residues long. From germline, CDR1 is MNHEY and CDR2 SMNVEV (reference sequence). The CDR3 DNA is TGTGCCAGCAGTTTAGACGGGCAGGGGGCGGTTCAGCCCCAGCATTTT. This codes for CASSLDGQGAVQPQHF.

This rearrangement joins TRBV5-5 to TRBJ1-2; no clear D. There are 13 residues in the CDR3. Germline V lookup: CDR1 SGHKS, CDR2 YYEKEE (reference sequence). The V and J ends lost 1 base and 7 bases respectively, with 11 bases between them. As DNA, the CDR3 is TGTGCCAGCAGCTTGCTAGGGAGCGGTGGCTACACCTTC. This codes for CASSLLGSGGYTF.

V is TRBV29-1 and J is TRBJ2-1, with 7 bases lining up with TRBD1. The CDR3 is 11 residues long. V lost 6 bases to trimming and J lost 7 bases; unmatched junction nucleotides: 3. Germline CDR1 SQVTM, CDR2 ANQGSEA. CDR3 nucleotides: TGCAGCGTCGGGACAGTTAATGAGCAGTTCTTC. As protein: CSVGTVNEQFF.

The rearrangement uses TRBV28 and TRBJ1-5; D remains unclear. V lost 6 bases and J lost 5, with 8 bases in between. The germline V gene encodes CDR1 MDHEN and CDR2 SYDVKM. The length of the CDR3 is 12 residues. CDR3 loop: CASRLGYQPQHF. In DNA form, the CDR3 reads TGTGCCAGCAGACTAGGTTATCAGCCCCAGCATTTT.

This clone was observed a handful of times. V and J are TRBV5-5 and TRBJ1-5; the D gene is possibly TRBD1 (5 bases). This CDR3 is 13 amino acids long. V was shortened by 4 bases and J by 3 bases, with 8 bases between the two germline ends. Germline assignment: CDR1 SGHKS and CDR2 YYEKEE (reference sequence). The DNA of the CDR3 is TGTGCCAGCAGCCCCAGGGACAATCAGCCCCAGCATTTT. Residues: CASSPRDNQPQHF.

The chain uses TRBV2 and TRBJ2-2; 9 bases are shared with TRBD2. This CDR3 is built from 15 residues. The V segment lost 5 bases and the J segment 5 bases; nucleotides outside the gene matches: 6. Germline V gene lookup returns CDR1 SNHLY and CDR2 FYNNEI. The CDR3 region has the DNA TGTGCCAGCAGTTTGGGACTAGCCCGAACCGGGGAGCTGTTTTTT. Translation gives CASSLGLARTGELFF. Complete variable domain (other parts from reference TRBV2 and TRBJ2-2): EPEVTQTPSHQVTQMGQEVILRCVPISNHLYFYWYRQILGQKVEFLVSFYNNEISEKSEIFDDQFSVERPDGSNFTLKIRSTKLEDSAMYFCASSLGLARTGELFFGEGSRLTVL.

The genes are TRBV27 and TRBJ2-1; D is perhaps TRBD1 or TRBD2 (9 bases each). The CDR3 runs 24 residues. The V and J ends lost 5 bases and 4 bases respectively, with 42 bases between them. Germline-derived CDR1 and CDR2 are MNHEY and SMNVEV (reference sequence). The CDR3 spells CASSPLRQGGSVAGVGGRYNEQFF. The DNA of the CDR3 is TGTGCCAGCAGTCCCCTTCGACAGGGGGGGTCGGTAGCGGGAGTGGGTGGACGATACAATGAGCAGTTCTTC.

This chain joins TRBV11-2 and TRBJ2-3, with D unresolved. This CDR3 is 13 amino acids long. V shed 5 bases and J shed 2 bases, with 8 bases lying between them. CDR1 is SGHAT, CDR2 FQNNGV, per germline. The CDR3 sequence: CASSLAATDTQYF. CDR3 sequence (DNA): TGTGCCAGCAGCCTCGCGGCCACAGATACGCAGTATTTT. Drawing the rest from reference TRBV11-2 and TRBJ2-3, the complete variable domain is EAGVAQSPRYKIIEKRQSVAFWCNPISGHATLYWYQQILGQGPKLLIQFQNNGVVDDSQLPKDRFSAERLKGVDSTLKIQPAKLEDSAVYLCASSLAATDTQYFGPGTRLTVL.

The chain links TRBV7-2 to TRBJ1-1, with 9 bases lining up with TRBD1. Looked up from germline, CDR1 is SGHTA and CDR2 is FQGNSA. Losses at the gene ends were 5 bases for V and 4 bases for J; bases not matched to a gene: 8. This CDR3 spans 15 amino acids. CDR3 in DNA: TGTGCCAGCAGCCGATTACAGGGGGCGGCCACTGAAGCTTTCTTT. Amino acids: CASSRLQGAATEAFF.

The chain carries TRBV7-2 and TRBJ2-7; 7 nucleotides agree with TRBD2. V shed 1 base, J shed 6 bases, and the junction held 9 bases outside the gene matches. This CDR3 spans 15 amino acids. CDR1 and CDR2 (germline): SGHTA, FQGNSA. Written as DNA, the CDR3 is TGTGCCAGCAGCTTAGACGGCGGGAGAGGAGGCGAGCAGTACTTC. As protein: CASSLDGGRGGEQYF.

Written as DNA, the CDR3 is TGCGCCAGCAGCCAAGACCTAGCGGGAGGAGCAGAGACCCAGTACTTC. Protein product: CASSQDLAGGAETQYF. The chain is built from TRBV4-3 and TRBJ2-5; 11 positions agree with TRBD2. J was trimmed by 4 bases and V by 0 bases; bases with no gene match: 4. Germline values: CDR1 LGHNA, CDR2 YSLEER. The CDR3 extends over 16 amino acids.

V is TRBV4-3 and J is TRBJ2-2; the match to TRBD2 covers 11 bases. Losses at the gene ends were 0 bases for V and 0 bases for J; bases not matched to a gene: 0. In germline, CDR1 is LGHNA, CDR2 YSLEER. CDR3 length: 17 amino acids. This CDR3 is CASSQEGLAANTGELFF. DNA of the CDR3: TGCGCCAGCAGCCAAGAGGGACTAGCGGCGAACACCGGGGAGCTGTTTTTT.

This chain uses TRBV19 with TRBJ2-1; 7 bases line up with TRBD2. CDR1 is LNHDA and CDR2 is SQIVND in the germline V gene (reference sequence). This CDR3 has 15 amino acids. Trimming took 2 bases from V and 6 from J; bases not matched to a gene: 7. The CDR3: CASSIPWDYSNEQFF. The DNA for the CDR3 is TGTGCCAGTAGTATACCCTGGGACTACTCCAATGAGCAGTTCTTC.

CDR3 in DNA: TGTGCCAGCAGCCTCCCCCCTAGCACAGATACGCAGTATTTT. This sequence encodes CASSLPPSTDTQYF. The genes are TRBV13 and TRBJ2-3; D call uncertain. CDR3 size: 14 residues. Germline assignment: CDR1 PRHDT and CDR2 FYEKMQ (reference sequence). The V end lost 5 bases, the J end lost 0 bases, and 9 bases lay between the germline ends.

The V and J genes are TRBV5-4 and TRBJ2-7; TRBD2 agrees at 7 bases. The J segment lost 4 bases and the V segment lost 1 base, leaving 5 bases of the junction unmatched. This CDR3 region has 14 residues. Germline assignment: CDR1 SGHNT and CDR2 YYREEE (reference sequence). The CDR3 DNA follows: TGTGCCAGCAGCTTGATGGGGGGGAGATACGAGCAGTACTTC. Translation: CASSLMGGRYEQYF.

The rearrangement joins TRBV12-5 to TRBJ2-1, with 7 nucleotides matching TRBD1. J gave up 10 bases and V 3 bases, and 15 bases lay outside the gene matches. Germline V gives CDR1 LGHNT, CDR2 FRNRAP. This CDR3 region has 16 residues. The CDR3 sequence is CASGFSPTGTQGEQFF. Here the CDR3 DNA reads TGTGCTAGTGGTTTTTCCCCGACGGGCACACAGGGGGAGCAGTTCTTC.